Listed here are 28 T cell receptor beta chains from one sample, sequenced in a study of T cell clonality in common variable immunodeficiency. This table comes from immunoSEQ multiplex PCR, and its TCRdb copy is limited to in-frame clones, with some not included. This repertoire holds approximately 60,000 clones, and none appear only once. The material sequenced was peripheral blood mononuclear cells. These receptors all come from a person aged 18 to 70 in good health.

This clone was detected ten times or more. The read comes to an end 3 residues before the CDR3 does, leaving the germline J gene to fill in the end. The chain links TRBV20-1 to TRBJ1-5, with D tentatively TRBD1 (5 bases). V lost 1 base and J lost 0, with 10 bases in between. CDR1 is DFQATT and CDR2 is SNEGSKA in the germline V gene (reference sequence). The CDR3 length is 15 residues. The sequenced part of the CDR3 DNA is TGCAGTGCTAGAGCGACAGCCTATAGCAATCAGCCC. This sequence encodes CSARATAYSNQP. Given in full, the CDR3 is CSARATAYSNQPQHF.

This clone has at least ten counts. Coverage ceases 3 residues before the CDR3 finishes, and the germline J gene fills in the end. This chain links TRBV29-1 with TRBJ2-2, with D perhaps matching TRBD2 (6 bases). With 6 bases removed from V and 0 bases from J, the gap between germline ends came to 8 bases. The germline CDR1 and CDR2 sequences are SQVTM and ANQGSEA. The CDR3 sequence is 13 residues long. CDR3 DNA (partial): TGCAGCGTAGGGACTTCGAACACCGGGGAG. It codes for CSVGTSNTGE. The whole CDR3 reads CSVGTSNTGELFF.

The table lists this clone with many counts. Read sequence stops 3 residues before the CDR3 end, and the germline J gene provides the missing end. V is TRBV19 and J is TRBJ1-2, with 7 bases lining up with TRBD1. CDR3 size: 15 residues. The V gene end was trimmed by 5 bases and the J gene end by 4 bases; junction bases not matched to a gene: 10. Looked up from germline, CDR1 is LNHDA and CDR2 is SQIVND (reference sequence). The CDR3 loop is CASSPEGTATYGYTF. The part of the CDR3 DNA that was read is TGTGCCAGTAGTCCCGAAGGGACAGCGACCTATGGC.

This clone has ten or more counts. The CDR3 extends 3 residues past the end of the read, so its final part is completed from the germline J gene. The V gene is TRBV19, the J gene TRBJ1-5; 10 bases are shared with TRBD1. Per germline, CDR1 LNHDA and CDR2 SQIVND (reference sequence). There are 13 residues in the CDR3. Trimming took 6 bases from V and 6 from J; bases not matched to a gene: 2. CDR3 bases read: TGTGCCAGTAGGGGACAGGGGATTCAGCCC. Its translation is CASRGQGIQP. The full-length CDR3 reads as CASRGQGIQPQHF.

In its sample, this clone was seen many times. CDR3 loop: CASSDPIGDRGPVGEKLFF. Incomplete CDR3 DNA: TGTGCCAGCAGTGACCCAATCGGGGACAGGGGGCCGGTTGGTGAAAAA. The chain uses TRBV2 and TRBJ1-4, with 12 positions matching TRBD1. The CDR3 is cut off 3 residues early in the read; its end comes from the germline J gene. V shed 3 bases, J shed 7 bases, and the junction held 15 bases outside the gene matches. This CDR3 has 19 residues. The germline gives CDR1 SNHLY, CDR2 FYNNEI.

The sample holds a few counts of this clone. The CDR3 end falls 3 residues outside the read, so it is completed with the germline J gene. V gene TRBV19 combines with J gene TRBJ2-3, with TRBD2 matching over 13 bases. The germline CDR1 and CDR2 sequences are LNHDA and SQIVND (reference sequence). CDR3 size: 16 residues. V was clipped by 4 bases and J by 4 bases; unmatched bases: 5. The covered CDR3 bases are TGTGCCAGTAGTACGGCCGGGACTAGCGGGGCAGATACG. Its protein is CASSTAGTSGADT. The entire CDR3 reads CASSTAGTSGADTQYF.

This clone has just a few counts. The observed sequence ends 3 residues before the CDR3 terminus, with the missing tail filled in from the germline J gene. V is TRBV19 and J is TRBJ1-1, with 11 bases matching TRBD1. The CDR3 loop spans 17 amino acids. The germline V gene has CDR1 LNHDA and CDR2 SQIVND (reference sequence). The CDR3 is CASSILPGQGVAYEAFF. Partial CDR3 DNA: TGTGCCAGTAGTATACTACCGGGACAGGGGGTAGCCTACGAG.

There are many counts of this clone. With the read ending 3 residues before the CDR3 end, the germline J gene is used to fill in that end. The chain carries TRBV10-1 and TRBJ2-3; maybe TRBD2 (6 bases). Germline V CDR1 and CDR2: WNHNN, SYGVQD (reference sequence). The CDR3 loop spans 14 amino acids. The ends were cut back, 4 bases at V and 3 bases at J, with 11 bases in the middle. The CDR3: CASSVAGPTDTQYF. The CDR3 DNA, read in part, is TGCGCCAGCAGTGTTGCGGGGCCTACAGATACG.

To note about this clone: The CDR3 end falls 3 residues outside the read, so it is completed with the germline J gene. The rearrangement joins TRBV7-9 to TRBJ1-1; a possible D gene is TRBD1 (5 bases). The CDR3 is 13 residues long. Trimming took 3 bases from V and 5 from J, leaving 10 bases between them. Germline CDR1 SEHNR, CDR2 FQNEAQ (reference sequence). The sequenced part of the CDR3 DNA is TGTGCCAGCAGCTTTGGGGGGGGGACTGAA. Amino acids: CASSFGGGTE. The CDR3 reads in full as CASSFGGGTEAFF.

This clone was observed many times. The read stops 3 residues short of the end of the CDR3; the missing end is completed from the germline J gene. The chain uses TRBV19 and TRBJ1-1, with 9 bases identical to TRBD1. This CDR3 has 14 amino acids. Trimming took 6 bases from V and 5 from J; bases not matched to a gene: 7. CDR1 LNHDA and CDR2 SQIVND come from the germline V gene (reference sequence). CDR3 bases read: TGTGCCAGTAGCCCCAGGGACAGGGAGACTGAA. Translated: CASSPRDRETE. The complete CDR3 protein is CASSPRDRETEAFF.

This clone was picked up many times. With the read ending 3 residues before the CDR3 end, the germline J gene is used to fill in that end. This chain uses TRBV6-1 with TRBJ2-1, with D possibly being TRBD1 or TRBD2 (6 bases each). Germline loops: CDR1 MNHNS, CDR2 SASEGT. This CDR3 is 14 amino acids long. V lost 4 bases, J lost 7 bases, and 14 bases lay in between. The DNA read from the CDR3 is TGTGCCAGCAGTGGGCCAGGGGAGGTGAATGAG. Translated: CASSGPGEVNE. Given in full, the CDR3 is CASSGPGEVNEQFF.

At least ten counts were recorded for this clone. The sequenced fragment ends 3 residues before the CDR3 boundary, so the rest is inferred from the germline J gene. V gene TRBV5-6 combines with J gene TRBJ1-5; 7 nucleotides agree with TRBD1. V dropped 1 base and J dropped 8; count of bases not matched to a gene: 6. Germline V gene data show CDR1 as SGHDT and CDR2 as YYEEEE. The CDR3 runs 14 residues. The sequenced part of the CDR3 DNA is TGTGCCAGCAGCTTGAGGGGGCTGACGGAGCCC. This translates into CASSLRGLTEP. The entire CDR3 sequence reads CASSLRGLTEPQHF.

Many counts were recorded for this clone. The CDR3 is cut off 3 residues early in the read; its end comes from the germline J gene. The genes are TRBV28 and TRBJ1-2; 9 positions match TRBD1. Germline V gives CDR1 MDHEN, CDR2 SYDVKM. The CDR3 runs 14 residues. The sequenced part of the CDR3 DNA is TGTGCCAGCAGTCCTCCGGGACAGGGAAGGGGC. Translating gives CASSPPGQGRG. The full CDR3 is CASSPPGQGRGYTF.

This clone was recorded at least ten times. The CDR3 DNA, read in part, is TGCGCCAGCAGCCAATATGGGGGGTTGGAGACC. Encoded protein: CASSQYGGLET. From start to end, the CDR3 is CASSQYGGLETQYF. The V gene is TRBV4-1, the J gene TRBJ2-5; possible D gene TRBD2, 6 bases. The CDR3 end lies 3 residues beyond the end of the read and is filled in from the germline J gene. There are 14 residues in the CDR3. Looked up from germline, CDR1 is MGHRA and CDR2 is YSYEKL. Deletions cut 2 bases from V and 5 bases from J, with 12 bases between.

This clone was found many times. The missing CDR3 end, 3 residues past where the read stops, is filled in from the germline J gene. The rearrangement joins TRBV5-4 to TRBJ2-1; TRBD2 might be the D (5 bases). V was pared by 4 bases and J by 4 bases, with 9 bases between. The germline V gene has CDR1 SGHNT and CDR2 YYREEE (reference sequence). This CDR3 is built from 13 residues. CDR3 residues: CASSGGGYNEQFF. The covered CDR3 bases are TGTGCCAGCAGCGGAGGCGGTTACAATGAG.

This clone turned up a few times. From the germline J gene comes the end of the CDR3, since the read stops 3 residues before it. The chain has TRBV20-1 and TRBJ1-1; TRBD1 agrees at 9 bases. Trimming took 4 bases from V and 1 from J; bases not matched to a gene: 10. Germline V gene sequence: CDR1 DFQATT, CDR2 SNEGSKA (reference sequence). The CDR3 covers 16 residues. The CDR3 here is CSANPNRGRRNTEAFF. The DNA read from the CDR3 is TGCAGTGCTAACCCGAACAGGGGGCGACGGAACACTGAA.

This clone has ten or more counts. From the germline J gene comes the end of the CDR3, since the read stops 3 residues before it. The chain employs TRBV30 and TRBJ2-1, with TRBD1 as a possible D gene (6 bases). V lost 3 bases and J lost 6, with 18 bases in between. CDR3 length equals 15 residues. The V gene's germline CDR1 is GTSNPN and CDR2 SVGIG (reference sequence). The CDR3 loop is CAWRRARGQFNEQFF. Partial CDR3 DNA: TGTGCCTGGAGACGAGCCAGGGGACAATTCAATGAG.

This clone has at least ten counts. The DNA ends 3 residues before the CDR3 does, and the rest of the CDR3 is filled in from the germline J gene. This chain uses TRBV6-1 with TRBJ1-1; unclear D gene. V was trimmed by 4 bases and J by 4 bases, leaving 13 bases between them. This CDR3 is 14 amino acids long. Per the germline V gene, CDR1 is MNHNS and CDR2 is SASEGT. The CDR3 sequence is CASSVGIAATEAFF. Incomplete CDR3 DNA: TGTGCCAGCAGTGTTGGAATAGCAGCCACTGAA.

Regarding this clone: The observed sequence ends 3 residues before the CDR3 terminus, with the missing tail filled in from the germline J gene. The rearrangement links TRBV19 to TRBJ1-2; the D gene is possibly TRBD1 (5 bases). From germline, CDR1 is LNHDA and CDR2 SQIVND (reference sequence). The CDR3 has 15 residues. Incomplete CDR3 DNA: TGTGCCAGTAGTATAGGGCTAATAGTGACAGATACC. Translation: CASSIGLIVTDT. The CDR3 as a whole reads CASSIGLIVTDTYTF. Drawing the rest from reference TRBV19 and TRBJ1-2, the complete variable domain is DGGITQSPKYLFRKEGQNVTLSCEQNLNHDAMYWYRQDPGQGLRLIYYSQIVNDFQKGDIAEGYSVSREKKESFPLTVTSAQKNPTAFYLCASSIGLIVTDTYTFGSGTRLTVV.

This clone has a count of ten or more. With the read ending 3 residues before the CDR3 end, the germline J gene is used to fill in that end. The chain links TRBV5-1 to TRBJ2-1, with TRBD2 as a possible D gene (5 bases). Germline assignment: CDR1 SGHRS and CDR2 YFSETQ. This CDR3 comprises 19 residues. The V and J ends lost 0 bases and 1 base respectively, with 20 bases between them. The DNA read from the CDR3 is TGCGCCAGCAGCTTGGGAAGCGGTCCTCAGATGGGGTCCTACAATGAG. This translates into CASSLGSGPQMGSYNE. The full CDR3 sequence reads CASSLGSGPQMGSYNEQFF.

In this sample, this clone turned up many times. The read halts 3 residues ahead of the CDR3 end, with the missing end drawn from the germline J gene. The V gene is TRBV7-9, the J gene TRBJ1-2; the match to TRBD1 covers 7 bases. V gave up 8 bases and J gave up 6 bases; unmatched junction bases: 12. In germline, CDR1 is SEHNR, CDR2 FQNEAQ (reference sequence). The CDR3 has 14 residues. This CDR3 reads CASRGDRVLDGYTF. Partial CDR3 DNA: TGTGCCAGCCGCGGTGACAGGGTATTGGATGGC.

The sample holds many counts of this clone. The read gets to within 3 residues of the CDR3 end, and the germline J gene fills in the rest. The chain links TRBV6-1 to TRBJ1-6; 9 bases map to TRBD1. V was clipped by 3 bases and J by 8 bases; unmatched bases: 2. Germline CDR1 MNHNS, CDR2 SASEGT. The CDR3 runs to 14 residues. The CDR3 here is CASSDRQGDSPLHF. The DNA read from the CDR3 is TGTGCCAGCAGTGATCGACAGGGGGATTCACCC.

This clone was counted ten times or more. The CDR3 end falls 3 residues outside the read, so it is completed with the germline J gene. This rearrangement joins TRBV24-1 to TRBJ2-1; TRBD1 agrees at 11 bases. There are 17 residues in the CDR3. The V and J ends lost 4 bases and 5 bases, in that order; junction bases with no gene match: 9. Germline CDR1 and CDR2: KGHDR and SFDVKD. Partial CDR3 DNA: TGTGCCACCAGTGAGGGGGGGACAGGGGGAACAAACAATGAG. This encodes CATSEGGTGGTNNE. From start to end, the CDR3 is CATSEGGTGGTNNEQFF.

This clone showed up many times. Read data end 3 residues before the CDR3 end; the end is taken from the germline J gene. The chain recombines TRBV20-1 with TRBJ2-5; 9 nucleotides match TRBD2. Per the germline V gene, CDR1 is DFQATT and CDR2 is SNEGSKA (reference sequence). CDR3 length equals 15 residues. The V segment lost 1 base and the J segment 0 bases; nucleotides outside the gene matches: 3. The part of the CDR3 DNA that was read is TGCAGTGCTAGAGCCCTAGCGGGATACCAAGAGACC. This encodes CSARALAGYQET. The CDR3, in full, reads CSARALAGYQETQYF.

This clone was counted at least ten times. The DNA ends 3 residues before the CDR3 does, and the rest of the CDR3 is filled in from the germline J gene. The chain couples TRBV6-1 to TRBJ2-3; 12 bases match TRBD2. This CDR3 is 13 amino acids long. Germline loops: CDR1 MNHNS, CDR2 SASEGT. The CDR3 is CASSGLAGETQYF. The DNA read from the CDR3 is TGTGCCAGCAGTGGACTAGCGGGAGAGACG.

This clone has at least ten counts. The CDR3 end falls 3 residues outside the read, so it is completed with the germline J gene. The chain combines TRBV5-4 with TRBJ1-2; perhaps TRBD1 as D (6 bases). The CDR3 totals 15 residues. Germline loops: CDR1 SGHNT, CDR2 YYREEE (reference sequence). Incomplete CDR3 DNA: TGTGCCAGCAGTCGTGGGGGCCAACCAGGGGATACC. Residues: CASSRGGQPGDT. The whole CDR3 is CASSRGGQPGDTYTF.

Note on this clone: With the read ending 3 residues before the CDR3 end, the germline J gene is used to fill in that end. The rearrangement links TRBV7-9 to TRBJ1-1; unclear D gene. The CDR3 runs to 15 residues. Germline CDR1 reads SEHNR; CDR2 reads FQNEAQ (reference sequence). CDR3 DNA (partial): TGTGCCAGCAGCTTATTTTCCGGGGTTGAGGTCGAG. It translates to CASSLFSGVEVE. The whole CDR3 sequence reads CASSLFSGVEVEAFF.

This clone has ten or more counts. The read stops 3 residues short of the end of the CDR3; the missing end is completed from the germline J gene. The chain employs TRBV7-2 and TRBJ1-4; D not certain. V shed 4 bases and J shed 6 bases, with 9 bases lying between them. Per the germline V gene, CDR1 is SGHTA and CDR2 is FQGNSA. The CDR3 is made up of 13 amino acids. CDR3: CASSSEPDEKLFF. Incomplete CDR3 DNA: TGTGCCAGCAGCTCAGAACCAGATGAAAAA.